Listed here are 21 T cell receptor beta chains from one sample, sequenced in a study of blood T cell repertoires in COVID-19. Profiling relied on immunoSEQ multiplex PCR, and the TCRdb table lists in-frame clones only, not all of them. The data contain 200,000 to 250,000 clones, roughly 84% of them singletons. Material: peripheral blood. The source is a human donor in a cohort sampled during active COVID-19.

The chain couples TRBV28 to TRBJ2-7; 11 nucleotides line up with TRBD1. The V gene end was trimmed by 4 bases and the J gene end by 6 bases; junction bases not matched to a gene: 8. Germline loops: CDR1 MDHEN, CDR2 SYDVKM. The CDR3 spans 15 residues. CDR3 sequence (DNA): TGTGCCAGCAGTTCACACGGGACAGGGGGGTTCGAGCAGTACTTC. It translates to CASSSHGTGGFEQYF.

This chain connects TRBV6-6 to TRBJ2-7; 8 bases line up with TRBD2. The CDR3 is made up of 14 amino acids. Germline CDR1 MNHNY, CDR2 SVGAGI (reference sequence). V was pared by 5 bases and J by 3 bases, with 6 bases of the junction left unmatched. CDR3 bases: TGTGCCAGCAGTACAATAGCGGGAAACTACGAGCAGTACTTC. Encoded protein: CASSTIAGNYEQYF.

CDR3 in DNA: TGTGCCAGTACCAGGGACTATCCATCCTACGAGCAGTACTTC. It codes for CASTRDYPSYEQYF. The V and J genes are TRBV19 and TRBJ2-7; 7 bases align to TRBD2. V lost 7 bases, J lost 1 base, and 7 bases stayed unmatched. CDR1 is LNHDA and CDR2 is SQIVND in the germline V gene (reference sequence). CDR3 length: 14 residues. Looking up the rest from reference TRBV19 and TRBJ2-7 gives the full variable domain: DGGITQSPKYLFRKEGQNVTLSCEQNLNHDAMYWYRQDPGQGLRLIYYSQIVNDFQKGDIAEGYSVSREKKESFPLTVTSAQKNPTAFYLCASTRDYPSYEQYFGPGTRLTVT.

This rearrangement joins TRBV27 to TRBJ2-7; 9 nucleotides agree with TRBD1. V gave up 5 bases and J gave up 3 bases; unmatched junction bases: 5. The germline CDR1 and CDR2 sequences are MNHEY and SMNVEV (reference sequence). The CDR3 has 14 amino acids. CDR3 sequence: CASSGTGLFYEQYF. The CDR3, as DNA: TGTGCCAGCAGTGGGACAGGGCTTTTCTACGAGCAGTACTTC.

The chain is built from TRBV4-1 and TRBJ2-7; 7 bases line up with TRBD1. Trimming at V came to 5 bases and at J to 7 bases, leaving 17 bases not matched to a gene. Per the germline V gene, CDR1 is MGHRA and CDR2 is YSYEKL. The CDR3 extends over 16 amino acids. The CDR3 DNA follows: TGCGCCAGCAGCACTAGACAGGGCCCGCCGATGGGGGAGCAGTACTTC. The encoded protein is CASSTRQGPPMGEQYF.

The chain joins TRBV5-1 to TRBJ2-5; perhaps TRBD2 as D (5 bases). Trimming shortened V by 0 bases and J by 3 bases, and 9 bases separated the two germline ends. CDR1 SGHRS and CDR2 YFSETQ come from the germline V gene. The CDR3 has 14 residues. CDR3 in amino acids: CASSLGSGEETQYF. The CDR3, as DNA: TGCGCCAGCAGCTTGGGTTCCGGGGAAGAGACCCAGTACTTC. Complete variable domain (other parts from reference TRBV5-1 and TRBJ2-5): KAGVTQTPRYLIKTRGQQVTLSCSPISGHRSVSWYQQTPGQGLQFLFEYFSETQRNKGNFPGRFSGRQFSNSRSEMNVSTLELGDSALYLCASSLGSGEETQYFGPGTRLLVL.

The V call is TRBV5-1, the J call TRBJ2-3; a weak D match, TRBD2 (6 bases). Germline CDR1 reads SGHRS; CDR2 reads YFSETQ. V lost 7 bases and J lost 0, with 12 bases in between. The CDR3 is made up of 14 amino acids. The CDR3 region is CASSSGTSTDTQYF. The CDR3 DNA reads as TGCGCCAGCTCCTCCGGGACTAGCACAGATACGCAGTATTTT.

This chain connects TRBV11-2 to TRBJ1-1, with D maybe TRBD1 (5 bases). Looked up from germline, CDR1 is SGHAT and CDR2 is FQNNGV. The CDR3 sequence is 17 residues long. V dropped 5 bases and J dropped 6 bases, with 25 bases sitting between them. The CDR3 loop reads CASSPRRDSKEGAEAFF. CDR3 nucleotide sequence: TGTGCCAGCAGCCCCAGACGGGACTCCAAGGAAGGTGCTGAAGCTTTCTTT.

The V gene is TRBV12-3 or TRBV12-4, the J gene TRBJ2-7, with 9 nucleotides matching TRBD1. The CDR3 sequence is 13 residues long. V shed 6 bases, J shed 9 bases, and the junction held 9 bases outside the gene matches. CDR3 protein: CASSPTGGKGQYF. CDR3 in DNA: TGTGCCAGCAGCCCCACAGGGGGCAAGGGGCAGTACTTC.

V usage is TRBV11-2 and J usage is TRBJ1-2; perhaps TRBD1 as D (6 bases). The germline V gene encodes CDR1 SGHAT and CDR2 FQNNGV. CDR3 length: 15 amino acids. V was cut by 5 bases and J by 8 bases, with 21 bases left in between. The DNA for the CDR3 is TGTGCCAGCAGCCTATCCCTCTCAGGGGCCCGGGGCTACACCTTC. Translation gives CASSLSLSGARGYTF.

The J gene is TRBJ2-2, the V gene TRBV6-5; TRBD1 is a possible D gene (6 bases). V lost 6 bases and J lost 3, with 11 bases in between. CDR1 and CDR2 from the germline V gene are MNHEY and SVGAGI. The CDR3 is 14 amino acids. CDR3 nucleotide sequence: TGTGCCAGCAGGGTGACAGGCGACACCGGGGAGCTGTTTTTT. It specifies CASRVTGDTGELFF.

Written as DNA, the CDR3 is TGTGCCAGCAGTTACTCCCGCGGTAGCGGGCACGAGCAGTACTTC. Protein product: CASSYSRGSGHEQYF. The chain links TRBV6-6 to TRBJ2-7; 7 bases agree with TRBD2. The V gene end was trimmed by 0 bases and the J gene end by 5 bases; junction bases not matched to a gene: 7. Germline CDR1 reads MNHNY; CDR2 reads SVGAGI (reference sequence). This CDR3 region has 15 residues.

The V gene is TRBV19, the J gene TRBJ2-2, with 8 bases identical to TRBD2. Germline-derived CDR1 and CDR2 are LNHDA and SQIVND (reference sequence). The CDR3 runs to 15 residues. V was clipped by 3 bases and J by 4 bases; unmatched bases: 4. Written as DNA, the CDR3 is TGTGCCAGTAGTATCTTTGCGGGGGGCACCGGGGAGCTGTTTTTT. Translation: CASSIFAGGTGELFF.

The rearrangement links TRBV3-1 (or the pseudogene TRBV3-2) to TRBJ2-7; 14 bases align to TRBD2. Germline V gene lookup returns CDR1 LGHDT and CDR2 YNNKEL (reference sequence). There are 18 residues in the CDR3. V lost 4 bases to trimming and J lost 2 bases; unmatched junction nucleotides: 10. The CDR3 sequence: CASSPRLAGGPVTYEQYF. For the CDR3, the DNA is TGTGCCAGCAGCCCTCGACTAGCGGGAGGGCCGGTAACCTACGAGCAGTACTTC.

CDR3 amino acids: CASRLQGNEQFF. As DNA, the CDR3 is TGTGCCAGCAGATTACAGGGTAATGAGCAGTTCTTC. This chain links TRBV27 with TRBJ2-1, with D tentatively TRBD1 (6 bases). Trimming pared 6 bases from V and 7 bases from J, leaving 10 bases between. CDR1 MNHEY and CDR2 SMNVEV come from the germline V gene (reference sequence). The CDR3 spans 12 residues.

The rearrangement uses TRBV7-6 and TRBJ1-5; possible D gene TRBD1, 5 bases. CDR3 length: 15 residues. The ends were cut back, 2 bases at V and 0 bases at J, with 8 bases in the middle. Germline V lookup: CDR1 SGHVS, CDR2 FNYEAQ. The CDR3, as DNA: TGTGCCAGCAGCTTACGGGGGGATAGCAATCAGCCCCAGCATTTT. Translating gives CASSLRGDSNQPQHF.

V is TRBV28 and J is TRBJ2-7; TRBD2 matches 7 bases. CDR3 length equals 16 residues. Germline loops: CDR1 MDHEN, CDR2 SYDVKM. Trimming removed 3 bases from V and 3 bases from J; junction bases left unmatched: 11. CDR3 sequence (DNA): TGTGCCAGCAGTTTGCGAGGGGCGGGAGCCGACTACGAGCAGTACTTC. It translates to CASSLRGAGADYEQYF.

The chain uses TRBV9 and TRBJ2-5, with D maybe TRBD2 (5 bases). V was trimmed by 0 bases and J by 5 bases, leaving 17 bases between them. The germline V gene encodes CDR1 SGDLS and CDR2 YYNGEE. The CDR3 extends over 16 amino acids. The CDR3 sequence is CASSVAPGSMTETQYF. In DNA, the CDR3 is TGTGCCAGCAGCGTAGCACCGGGATCGATGACGGAGACCCAGTACTTC.

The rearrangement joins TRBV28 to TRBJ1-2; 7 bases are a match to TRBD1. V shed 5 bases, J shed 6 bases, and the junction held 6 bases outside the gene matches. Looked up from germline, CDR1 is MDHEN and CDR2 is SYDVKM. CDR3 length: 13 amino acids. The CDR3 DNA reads TGTGCCAGCAGTCTTGACAGGGCGGATGGCTACACCTTC. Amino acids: CASSLDRADGYTF.

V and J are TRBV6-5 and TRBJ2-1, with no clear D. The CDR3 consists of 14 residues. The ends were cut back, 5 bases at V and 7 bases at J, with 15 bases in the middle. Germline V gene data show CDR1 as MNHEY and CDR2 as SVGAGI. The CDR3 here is CASSPGFSHNEQFF. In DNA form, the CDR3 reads TGTGCCAGCAGTCCTGGCTTCTCTCATAATGAGCAGTTCTTC.

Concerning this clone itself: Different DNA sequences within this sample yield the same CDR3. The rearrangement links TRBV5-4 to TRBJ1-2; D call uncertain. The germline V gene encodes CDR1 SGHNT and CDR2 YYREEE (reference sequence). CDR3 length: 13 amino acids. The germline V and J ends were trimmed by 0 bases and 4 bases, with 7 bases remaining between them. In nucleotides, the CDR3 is TGTGCCAGCAGCTTGGGGGCCTCCTATGGCTACACCTTC. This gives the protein CASSLGASYGYTF.